This T cell receptor beta chain was found in a study of OX40 agonist ivuxolimab in advanced cancers. Across the study: Patients were under 90% male with ages about 23 to 80, mean around 58. Prior anti-PD-1, anti-PD-L1 or anti-CTLA-4 therapy was allowed; 35% to 40% had some. Among those treated, three patients had partial responses, one with hepatocellular carcinoma and two with cutaneous melanoma.

The germline CDR1 and CDR2 sequences are MDHEN and SYDVKM. V lost 5 bases and J lost 1; bases outside the gene matches: 6. The CDR3 spans 15 residues. The protocol was immunoSEQ multiplex PCR, while the TCRdb copy is restricted to in-frame clones and leaves out a portion. The sample has about 61,000 clones, 92% seen once. The sequenced sample was CD4+ or CD8+ T cells sorted from blood, obtained in a trial of the OX40 agonist ivuxolimab. The chain has TRBV28 and TRBJ1-1; TRBD1 aligns across 8 bases. The clonotype originates from an adult with an advanced solid tumor such as melanoma, head and neck, liver or kidney cancer. The DNA for the CDR3 is TGTGCCAGCAGTCCCCAGGACAGGGAGAACACTGAAGCTTTCTTT. This encodes CASSPQDRENTEAFF.